The 22 T cell receptor beta chains reported below all come from one sample, sequenced in a study of sequential checkpoint blockade in melanoma. Treatment defined: randomized to nivolumab then ipilimumab (arm A) or the reverse (arm B). Only in-frame clones appear in the TCRdb table, and some are missing; sequencing was by immunoSEQ multiplex PCR. The sample carries about 12,000 clones, roughly 26% recorded once. This specimen consisted of tumor tissue (inferred from file names), obtained from a patient given nivolumab and ipilimumab in sequence. All receptors derive from a human donor with melanoma.

The gene calls are TRBV19 and TRBJ2-1, with D perhaps being TRBD1 or TRBD2 (5 bases each). Trimming took 1 base from V and 7 from J, leaving 8 bases between them. Germline V CDR1 and CDR2: LNHDA, SQIVND (reference sequence). The CDR3 covers 13 residues. The CDR3 spells CASSIGGYNEQFF. CDR3 nucleotide sequence: TGTGCCAGTAGTATAGGGGGGTATAATGAGCAGTTCTTC.

The gene calls are TRBV15 and TRBJ1-2; D is uncertain. Germline V gene sequence: CDR1 LNHNV, CDR2 YYDKDF (reference sequence). V lost 0 bases to trimming and J lost 4 bases, with 9 bases between them. The CDR3 covers 14 residues. CDR3 region: CATSRDHRIYGYTF. The CDR3 nucleotides are TGTGCCACCAGCAGAGATCACCGGATCTATGGCTACACCTTC.

The V gene is TRBV19, the J gene TRBJ1-2; D gene uncertain. The germline gives CDR1 LNHDA, CDR2 SQIVND (reference sequence). The V end lost 5 bases, the J end lost 5 bases, and 18 bases lay between the germline ends. CDR3 length: 15 amino acids. The CDR3 sequence: CASSFRTAVLYGYTF. CDR3 nucleotides: TGTGCCAGTAGTTTCCGGACGGCGGTCCTATATGGCTACACCTTC.

The rearrangement uses TRBV18 and TRBJ2-7; TRBD1 or TRBD2 may be the D gene (6 bases each). The germline gives CDR1 KGHSH, CDR2 LQKENI. V lost 3 bases and J 5 bases, leaving 23 bases between the germline ends. The CDR3 runs 17 residues. The CDR3 protein is CASSPTETHGGRHEQYF. The CDR3 DNA is TGTGCCAGCTCACCTACCGAAACCCACGGGGGCCGCCACGAGCAGTACTTC.

The chain has TRBV28 and TRBJ1-4; D gene ambiguous. V lost 3 bases and J lost 0, with 17 bases in between. This CDR3 contains 18 residues. Germline loops: CDR1 MDHEN, CDR2 SYDVKM. The CDR3, as DNA: TGTGCCAGCAGTTTCGGGTTTCGGGAACCCGCAACTAATGAAAAACTGTTTTTT. Its translation is CASSFGFREPATNEKLFF. The whole variable domain, filled in from reference TRBV28 and TRBJ1-4, reads DVKVTQSSRYLVKRTGEKVFLECVQDMDHENMFWYRQDPGLGLRLIYFSYDVKMKEKGDIPEGYSVSREKKERFSLILESASTNQTSMYLCASSFGFREPATNEKLFFGSGTQLSVL.

This sequence joins TRBV10-2 and TRBJ1-4; D uncertain. The CDR3 totals 15 residues. From germline, CDR1 is WSHSY and CDR2 SAAADI. The V end was cut by 2 bases, the J end by 8 bases, with 15 bases between. The CDR3 loop reads CASSEPLEPHEKLFF. In DNA, the CDR3 is TGCGCCAGCAGTGAGCCGCTAGAACCCCACGAAAAACTGTTTTTT.

The V and J genes are TRBV11-3 and TRBJ2-3; 8 bases align to TRBD2. Looked up from germline, CDR1 is SGHNT and CDR2 is YENEEA. J lost 2 bases, V lost 7 bases, and 11 bases had no gene match. The CDR3 contains 16 residues. CDR3 sequence reads: CASILRGGPATDTQYF. The CDR3 DNA sequence: TGTGCCAGCATCCTGCGCGGGGGGCCGGCCACAGATACGCAGTATTTT.

V usage is TRBV12-5 and J usage is TRBJ2-2; D gene unclear. Germline CDR1 is LGHNT and CDR2 is FRNRAP. The CDR3 totals 13 residues. CDR3 nucleotides: TGTGCCAGCACCCCTCTCGCTGGCGGGGAGCTGTTTTTT. Its translation is CASTPLAGGELFF.

The chain employs TRBV28 and TRBJ2-7, with a tentative D call TRBD1 (5 bases). Trimming pared 6 bases from V and 4 bases from J, leaving 10 bases between. The CDR3 contains 12 residues. CDR1 MDHEN and CDR2 SYDVKM come from the germline V gene. This CDR3 reads CASSDRVYEQYF. DNA of the CDR3: TGTGCCAGCAGCGACAGAGTTTACGAGCAGTACTTC.

The rearrangement links TRBV19 to TRBJ2-5; D call uncertain. V dropped 5 bases and J dropped 7 bases, with 11 bases sitting between them. Germline V CDR1 and CDR2: LNHDA, SQIVND (reference sequence). The CDR3 spans 12 residues. The CDR3 DNA is TGTGCCAGTAGTCACCCGGTAGGGACCCAGTACTTC. Translating gives CASSHPVGTQYF.

The chain is built from TRBV14 and TRBJ2-5; either TRBD1 or TRBD2 may fit D (5 bases each). In germline, CDR1 is SGHDN, CDR2 FVKESK. The CDR3 has 15 amino acids. V lost 3 bases, J lost 4 bases, and 15 bases lay in between. The CDR3 here is CASSHHTGPGETQYF. The CDR3 bases are TGTGCCAGCAGCCACCACACGGGGCCCGGAGAGACCCAGTACTTC.

The chain combines TRBV10-1 with TRBJ1-2, with TRBD1 matching over 8 bases. Germline V gene sequence: CDR1 WNHNN, CDR2 SYGVQD (reference sequence). The CDR3 totals 13 residues. V lost 5 bases to trimming and J lost 6 bases; unmatched junction nucleotides: 5. The CDR3 protein is CASSRQGSDGYTF. DNA for the CDR3: TGCGCCAGCAGTAGACAGGGGTCGGATGGCTACACCTTC.

This clone appeared a few times. V and J are TRBV11-3 and TRBJ1-2, with 10 bases aligning to TRBD1. With 5 bases clipped from V and 8 bases from J, the junction kept 8 bases outside the gene matches. CDR1 and CDR2 (germline): SGHNT, YENEEA. The CDR3 is 14 amino acids. The CDR3 spells CASSLVTGGGGYTF. The CDR3 DNA follows: TGTGCCAGCAGCCTTGTGACAGGGGGCGGCGGCTACACCTTC.

This clone was picked up a small number of times. The gene calls are TRBV6-8 and TRBJ2-4, with TRBD1 matching over 7 bases. The germline V gene encodes CDR1 MNHGY and CDR2 SAAAGT. The V gene end was trimmed by 8 bases and the J gene end by 4 bases; junction bases not matched to a gene: 2. The CDR3 is 12 amino acids. This chain's CDR3 is CASGGQKNIQYF. The CDR3 DNA reads TGTGCCAGCGGGGGACAGAAAAACATTCAGTACTTC.

This clone rates as medium-sized. In DNA, the CDR3 is TGTGCCAGCAGCTTCTTTACACGGGACCCCCAGGGGCAGTTCTTC. Protein product: CASSFFTRDPQGQFF. This chain joins TRBV11-3 and TRBJ2-1, with D possibly called TRBD1 or TRBD2 (5 bases each). The CDR3 totals 15 residues. CDR1 and CDR2 from the germline V gene are SGHNT and YENEEA. Trimming removed 3 bases from V and 12 bases from J, with 21 bases in between. Looking up the rest from reference TRBV11-3 and TRBJ2-1 gives the full variable domain: EAGVVQSPRYKIIEKKQPVAFWCNPISGHNTLYWYLQNLGQGPELLIRYENEEAVDDSQLPKDRFSAERLKGVDSTLKIQPAELGDSAVYLCASSFFTRDPQGQFFGPGTRLTVL.

This sequence joins TRBV5-1 and TRBJ2-3; 9 bases align to TRBD2. Trimming removed 2 bases from V and 5 bases from J; junction bases left unmatched: 6. Germline V gives CDR1 SGHRS, CDR2 YFSETQ. There are 15 residues in the CDR3. The CDR3 sequence is CASSFSGGWEDTQYF. Here the CDR3 DNA reads TGCGCCAGCAGCTTTAGCGGGGGCTGGGAAGATACGCAGTATTTT.

This clone was recorded a few times. Compared with germline, one end of the junction differs, possibly owing to a read error. The chain is built from TRBV6-8 and TRBJ1-2, with TRBD1 as a possible D gene (5 bases). CDR3 size: 15 residues. The germline V gene has CDR1 MNHGY and CDR2 SAAAGT. For the CDR3, the DNA is TGTGCCAGCAGTTACTCACAACAGGCCAACTGTGGCTACACCTTC. It encodes CASSYSQQANCGYTF.

This clone came up a few times. Written as DNA, the CDR3 is TGTGCCAGCAGCCCGGGGACAGGGCCAAATCAGCCCCAGCATTTT. Translated: CASSPGTGPNQPQHF. This rearrangement joins TRBV11-3 to TRBJ1-5, with 9 bases fitting TRBD1. This CDR3 has 15 amino acids. The germline gives CDR1 SGHNT, CDR2 YENEEA. V gave up 5 bases and J gave up 4 bases; unmatched junction bases: 6.

The table lists this clone with a few counts. V gene TRBV19 combines with J gene TRBJ2-7; tentatively, D is TRBD2 (5 bases). The CDR3 sequence is 16 residues long. CDR1 is LNHDA, CDR2 SQIVND, per germline (reference sequence). Trimming removed 8 bases at V and 2 bases at J, with 22 bases between. DNA of the CDR3: TGTGCCAGTCAGAGGCCCCCCTGGGGAGCCCCCTACGAGCAGTACGTC. Translation: CASQRPPWGAPYEQYV.

This clone showed up just once. This rearrangement joins TRBV6-7 to TRBJ2-7; TRBD2 might be the D (5 bases). TRBV6-7 belongs to the ORF category, with a function that is uncertain. V was shortened by 6 bases and J by 3 bases, with 21 bases between the two germline ends. The CDR3 consists of 16 residues. The CDR3 DNA is TGTGCCAGCAGAGCGCTAGGGTGGAGGCGCTTCTACGAGCAGTACGTC. This sequence encodes CASRALGWRRFYEQYV.

The chain recombines TRBV28 with TRBJ1-3; 10 bases are shared with TRBD1. Trimming removed 6 bases from V and 1 base from J; junction bases left unmatched: 9. Germline CDR1 MDHEN, CDR2 SYDVKM. The CDR3 spans 17 residues. CDR3 sequence: CASSPRGQGRSGNTIYF. In nucleotides, the CDR3 is TGTGCCAGCAGCCCAAGGGGACAGGGGAGGTCTGGAAACACCATATATTTT.

This clone was counted ten times or more. The CDR3, as DNA: TGTGCCAGCAGGCCAGATAGCAATCAGCCCCAGCATTTT. Translation: CASRPDSNQPQHF. The V call is TRBV6-8, the J call TRBJ1-5; D is unclear. Germline CDR1 is MNHGY and CDR2 is SAAAGT. This CDR3 region has 13 residues. V lost 6 bases and J 0 bases, leaving 6 bases between the germline ends.